The 25 T cell receptor beta chains presented below share a single source sample, sequenced in a study of blood T cell repertoires in COVID-19. Sequencing used immunoSEQ multiplex PCR; TCRdb keeps in-frame clones, though not all of them. The sample lists about 480,000 clones; roughly 89% were seen once. The sample consisted of peripheral blood. All receptors come from a man younger than 35 with COVID-19, enrolled during active disease.

Comment on this clone: Germline is not matched at one junction end, which may reflect a read error. The V and J genes are TRBV3-1 (or the pseudogene TRBV3-2) and TRBJ2-7; perhaps TRBD1 as D (6 bases). Germline V gene sequence: CDR1 LGHDT, CDR2 YNNKEL (reference sequence). The CDR3 loop spans 15 amino acids. For the CDR3, the DNA is TGTGCCAGCAGCCAAGCGACAGGCCCCTCCGACGAGCAGTACTTC. This encodes CASSQATGPSDEQYF.

The chain has TRBV7-2 and TRBJ2-5; perhaps TRBD2 as D (6 bases). The CDR3 contains 16 residues. Looked up from germline, CDR1 is SGHTA and CDR2 is FQGNSA. Trimming took off 2 bases at V and 6 bases at J, with 19 bases between the two ends. CDR3 sequence reads: CASSLRESAGLQTQYF. The CDR3 DNA reads as TGTGCCAGCAGCTTAAGGGAGTCGGCGGGACTTCAGACCCAGTACTTC. The full variable domain, completed using reference TRBV7-2 and TRBJ2-5, is GAGVSQSPSNKVTEKGKDVELRCDPISGHTALYWYRQSLGQGLEFLIYFQGNSAPDKSGLPSDRFSAERTGGSVSTLTIQRTQQEDSAVYLCASSLRESAGLQTQYFGPGTRLLVL.

The rearrangement joins TRBV6-1 to TRBJ1-5; the D is unclear. Trimming left V 1 base short and J 1 base short, with 11 bases between. The length of the CDR3 is 16 residues. CDR1 and CDR2 from the germline V gene are MNHNS and SASEGT. The DNA of the CDR3 is TGTGCCAGCAGTGAAGTTACGGGAAAGAGCAATCAGCCCCAGCATTTT. It yields the protein CASSEVTGKSNQPQHF.

CDR3 sequence (DNA): TGTGCCAGCAGTGAATCGGGCTATGGCTACACCTTC. Translation: CASSESGYGYTF. The chain uses TRBV6-1 and TRBJ1-2; D unresolved. This CDR3 spans 12 amino acids. Germline CDR1 reads MNHNS; CDR2 reads SASEGT. Trimming took 2 bases from V and 4 from J, leaving 5 bases between them.

The chain carries TRBV3-1 (or the pseudogene TRBV3-2) and TRBJ2-2, with TRBD2 identical over 9 bases. The V gene's germline CDR1 is LGHDT and CDR2 YNNKEL (reference sequence). V was clipped by 4 bases and J by 1 base; unmatched bases: 4. The CDR3 is 16 amino acids. Here the CDR3 DNA reads TGTGCCAGCAGCCCCCTAGCGGGGATGAACACCGGGGAGCTGTTTTTT. Translation gives CASSPLAGMNTGELFF.

This clone was seen a single time. This chain connects TRBV7-2 to TRBJ2-7; a weak D match, TRBD1 (6 bases). This CDR3 is 14 amino acids long. Per the germline V gene, CDR1 is SGHTA and CDR2 is FQGNSA. V was clipped by 6 bases and J by 2 bases, with 14 bases between them. The CDR3 is CASRLGQPPYEQYF. CDR3 DNA: TGTGCCAGCAGACTTGGACAGCCTCCCTACGAGCAGTACTTC.

The V and J genes are TRBV5-6 and TRBJ2-5; 10 nucleotides line up with TRBD2. CDR3 length: 15 amino acids. CDR1 SGHDT and CDR2 YYEEEE come from the germline V gene. With V trimmed by 2 bases and J by 5 bases, 6 bases remained unmatched. Written as DNA, the CDR3 is TGTGCCAGCAGCTTCGGACTAGCGGTAGGGGAGACCCAGTACTTC. Protein: CASSFGLAVGETQYF.

Concerning this clone itself: This sample includes further DNA sequences coding for the same CDR3. The chain carries TRBV5-6 and TRBJ2-7; TRBD2 matches 7 bases. The CDR3 length is 14 residues. CDR1 and CDR2 from the germline V gene are SGHDT and YYEEEE. V lost 4 bases to trimming and J lost 2 bases; unmatched junction nucleotides: 6. The CDR3 region is CASSPPGLAYEQYF. Here the CDR3 DNA reads TGTGCCAGCAGCCCTCCAGGACTAGCCTACGAGCAGTACTTC.

This chain connects TRBV6-5 to TRBJ1-5; TRBD1 might be the D (6 bases). Germline V gene data show CDR1 as MNHEY and CDR2 as SVGAGI. The CDR3 consists of 14 residues. V gave up 9 bases and J gave up 1 base, with 13 bases separating them. The chain's CDR3 is CASGGANSNQPQHF. CDR3 DNA: TGTGCCAGTGGGGGGGCCAACAGCAATCAGCCCCAGCATTTT.

This rearrangement joins TRBV6-5 to TRBJ2-2, with 8 bases matching TRBD1. Per the germline V gene, CDR1 is MNHEY and CDR2 is SVGAGI. V was pared by 6 bases and J by 6 bases, with 9 bases of the junction left unmatched. The CDR3 loop spans 15 amino acids. The CDR3 bases are TGTGCCAGCAGGACCCCAGGGGGCCTCTCCGGGGAGCTGTTTTTT. It encodes CASRTPGGLSGELFF.

This clone was seen just once. The chain employs TRBV19 and TRBJ2-7, with D perhaps matching TRBD2 (6 bases). V was clipped by 7 bases and J by 1 base, with 17 bases between them. In germline, CDR1 is LNHDA, CDR2 SQIVND (reference sequence). The CDR3 is 15 amino acids. The CDR3 sequence: CASTLGPRGSYEQYF. DNA for the CDR3: TGTGCCAGTACTCTCGGACCCCGGGGGTCCTACGAGCAGTACTTC.

The chain recombines TRBV27 with TRBJ1-2; a weak D match, TRBD1 (6 bases). Germline CDR1 MNHEY, CDR2 SMNVEV (reference sequence). Between the trimmed V and J ends, which lost 7 bases and 3 bases, there was a span of 21 bases. This CDR3 is 16 amino acids long. The CDR3 DNA follows: TGTGCCAGCACCCGATGGGCGGGGGCCGTACACTATGGCTACACCTTC. As protein: CASTRWAGAVHYGYTF.

This chain connects TRBV2 to TRBJ2-5; TRBD2 agrees at 11 bases. V lost 2 bases to trimming and J lost 2 bases; unmatched junction nucleotides: 4. The length of the CDR3 is 16 residues. Germline-derived CDR1 and CDR2 are SNHLY and FYNNEI. The CDR3 sequence: CASSEWSSGGQETQYF. The CDR3, as DNA: TGTGCCAGCAGTGAATGGTCTAGCGGGGGGCAAGAGACCCAGTACTTC.

This chain uses TRBV10-1 with TRBJ2-1; TRBD2 might be the D (6 bases). CDR1 is WNHNN, CDR2 SYGVQD, per germline (reference sequence). Trimming cost V 4 bases and J 8 bases, with 18 bases left between them. The CDR3 has 15 amino acids. The CDR3 reads CASSGRRHGEDEQFF. Written as DNA, the CDR3 is TGCGCCAGCAGTGGGAGACGCCACGGGGAGGATGAGCAGTTCTTC.

The V call is TRBV28, the J call TRBJ1-1; the D is unclear. This CDR3 has 15 residues. Trimming pared 3 bases from V and 3 bases from J, leaving 14 bases between. Germline CDR1 MDHEN, CDR2 SYDVKM. CDR3 region: CASSFFSRGYTEAFF. CDR3 sequence (DNA): TGTGCCAGCAGTTTCTTCAGTCGAGGTTACACTGAAGCTTTCTTT.

This chain links TRBV19 with TRBJ1-1, with D maybe TRBD1 (5 bases). CDR3 length equals 16 residues. The V end was cut by 0 bases, the J end by 9 bases, with 20 bases between. Germline CDR1 and CDR2: LNHDA and SQIVND (reference sequence). The CDR3 reads CASSIDSGAAAEKAFF. CDR3 nucleotide sequence: TGTGCCAGTAGTATAGATAGCGGGGCTGCGGCGGAAAAAGCTTTCTTT.

The chain recombines TRBV11-2 with TRBJ2-7; TRBD1 matches at 7 bases. After removal of 8 bases from V and 1 base from J, the junction contained 8 bases not matched to a gene. The CDR3 sequence is 14 residues long. Germline V gives CDR1 SGHAT, CDR2 FQNNGV. CDR3 DNA sequence: TGTGCCAGCGGGCCTCCGGGACAGTCCTACGAGCAGTACTTC. Encoded protein: CASGPPGQSYEQYF.

The chain employs TRBV5-1 and TRBJ1-2; D is ambiguous. V gave up 0 bases and J gave up 4 bases, with 13 bases separating them. The length of the CDR3 is 15 residues. Germline CDR1 SGHRS, CDR2 YFSETQ. The CDR3 nucleotides read TGCGCCAGCAGCTTGGAAGCAGGAGGCGTCTATGGCTACACCTTC. Amino acids: CASSLEAGGVYGYTF.

A few counts support this clone. At one of its ends the junction is not consistent with the germline gene, which may arise from a read error. Here the CDR3 reads CATQPDREPPMNF. DNA of the CDR3: TGTGCCACCCAACCGGACAGGGAGCCCCCGATGAACTTC. The V gene is TRBV5-4, the J gene TRBJ2-5; 8 positions match TRBD1. Germline CDR1 is SGHNT and CDR2 is YYREEE (reference sequence). This CDR3 contains 13 residues.

The V call is TRBV6-5, the J call TRBJ2-5; D is possibly TRBD2 (6 bases). Trimming took 7 bases from V and 2 from J, leaving 11 bases between them. The CDR3 spans 13 residues. CDR1 MNHEY and CDR2 SVGAGI come from the germline V gene. CDR3 sequence reads: CASTAAGQETQYF. In nucleotides, the CDR3 is TGTGCCAGCACCGCCGCGGGGCAAGAGACCCAGTACTTC.

This clone was detected only once. The chain couples TRBV4-1 to TRBJ2-3, with D unresolved. The V and J ends lost 0 bases and 9 bases respectively, with 7 bases between them. Germline lookup yields CDR1 MGHRA and CDR2 YSYEKL. This CDR3 has 12 residues. In nucleotides, the CDR3 is TGCGCCAGCAGCCAAGATGAGGCCACGCAGTATTTT. Its translation: CASSQDEATQYF.

V is TRBV7-8 and J is TRBJ1-2; 11 nucleotides match TRBD1. There are 15 residues in the CDR3. Germline values: CDR1 SGHVS, CDR2 FQNEAQ. Trimming cost V 5 bases and J 5 bases; bases outside gene matches: 7. Written as DNA, the CDR3 is TGTGCCAGCAGCCCACGGGACAGGGGGATTTATGGCTACACCTTC. The encoded protein is CASSPRDRGIYGYTF.

The chain uses TRBV5-1 and TRBJ2-5; D remains ambiguous. Germline V gene sequence: CDR1 SGHRS, CDR2 YFSETQ. The CDR3 runs to 14 residues. Between the trimmed V and J ends, which lost 1 base and 0 bases, there was a span of 7 bases. The CDR3 is CASSLLSDQETQYF. In DNA form, the CDR3 reads TGCGCCAGCAGCTTGTTATCAGACCAAGAGACCCAGTACTTC.

This clone was seen a single time. One junction end does not reproduce the germline sequence, and a read error may be involved. J is TRBJ1-3 and V is TRBV18; maybe TRBD1 (6 bases). Germline loops: CDR1 KGHSH, CDR2 LQKENI. This CDR3 contains 14 residues. The CDR3 bases are TGTGCCAGCTCACAGTCGACAGGAAAAAACACTATATATTTT. It translates to CASSQSTGKNTIYF.

The CDR3 spells CASRVDRGLYEQYF. In DNA form, the CDR3 reads TGTGCCAGCAGAGTCGATCGGGGACTCTACGAGCAGTACTTC. The rearrangement joins TRBV11-3 to TRBJ2-7; a possible D gene is TRBD2 (6 bases). The CDR3 is 14 residues long. Germline V gene lookup returns CDR1 SGHNT and CDR2 YENEEA. V lost 6 bases, J lost 3 bases, and 15 bases lay in between.